A single sample is the source of the 23 T cell receptor beta chains below, sequenced in a study of cytotoxic CD8 clonotypes in ibrutinib-treated CLL. Sequencing used immunoSEQ multiplex PCR; TCRdb keeps in-frame clones, though not all of them. Among 12,000 or so clones, roughly 83% were seen once, and the ten largest hold approximately 16%. Sequencing used PBMCs, obtained at disease progression, from a patient treated with ibrutinib. These receptors originate from a human donor with chronic lymphocytic leukemia.

V and J are TRBV9 and TRBJ1-2; no firm D call. The CDR3 covers 11 residues. Trimming removed 4 bases from V and 8 bases from J, with 9 bases in between. Per the germline V gene, CDR1 is SGDLS and CDR2 is YYNGEE. The CDR3 DNA is TGTGCCAGCAGCCTCGGAGCCGGCTACACCTTC. It specifies CASSLGAGYTF.

The V call is TRBV25-1, the J call TRBJ2-4, with 7 bases identical to TRBD2. Germline CDR1 and CDR2: MGHDK and SYGVNS. The V segment lost 5 bases and the J segment 1 base; nucleotides outside the gene matches: 5. The CDR3 has 15 amino acids. CDR3: CASSYAGVAKNIQYF. CDR3 nucleotides: TGTGCCAGCAGTTACGCGGGAGTGGCCAAAAACATTCAGTACTTC.

The V call is TRBV29-1, the J call TRBJ1-4; D might be TRBD1 (6 bases). The germline V gene has CDR1 SQVTM and CDR2 ANQGSEA. This CDR3 region has 12 residues. With 6 bases removed from V and 2 bases from J, the gap between germline ends came to 7 bases. The CDR3 DNA is TGCAGCGTGGGACATACTAATGAAAAACTGTTTTTT. The encoded protein is CSVGHTNEKLFF.

The chain joins TRBV12-5 to TRBJ2-1; TRBD2 aligns across 11 bases. The V gene end was trimmed by 5 bases and the J gene end by 6 bases; junction bases not matched to a gene: 6. The CDR3 has 15 amino acids. CDR1 LGHNT and CDR2 FRNRAP come from the germline V gene. The CDR3: CASGAPGLAANEQFF. The CDR3 bases are TGTGCTAGTGGTGCTCCGGGACTAGCGGCCAATGAGCAGTTCTTC.

V usage is TRBV7-3 and J usage is TRBJ2-2; D tentatively reads TRBD1 or TRBD2 (5 bases each). Germline V gene lookup returns CDR1 SGHTA and CDR2 FQGTGA. The CDR3 is 15 residues long. V lost 3 bases and J 5 bases, leaving 13 bases between the germline ends. The CDR3 loop reads CASSFRDPGTGELFF. The CDR3 region has the DNA TGTGCCAGCAGCTTCCGGGACCCGGGGACCGGGGAGCTGTTTTTT. The variable domain in full, completed from reference TRBV7-3 and TRBJ2-2, reads GAGVSQTPSNKVTEKGKYVELRCDPISGHTALYWYRQSLGQGPEFLIYFQGTGAADDSGLPNDRFFAVRPEGSVSTLKIQRTERGDSAVYLCASSFRDPGTGELFFGEGSRLTVL.

The gene calls are TRBV19 and TRBJ2-2; D not resolved. Trimming took 3 bases from V and 2 from J, leaving 4 bases between them. Germline values: CDR1 LNHDA, CDR2 SQIVND (reference sequence). The CDR3 totals 13 residues. The CDR3 region has the DNA TGTGCCAGTAGTATCTTAAACACCGGGGAGCTGTTTTTT. This sequence encodes CASSILNTGELFF.

The rearrangement joins TRBV19 to TRBJ1-4; possible D gene TRBD1, 5 bases. CDR1 and CDR2 (germline): LNHDA, SQIVND (reference sequence). V lost 7 bases and J 1 base, leaving 22 bases between the germline ends. The CDR3 is made up of 18 amino acids. The CDR3 reads CASTAILRDSGTNEKLFF. The CDR3 coding sequence is TGTGCCAGTACCGCGATCCTCCGGGACTCCGGAACTAATGAAAAACTGTTTTTT.

This chain links TRBV6-5 with TRBJ1-1; perhaps TRBD1 as D (5 bases). Deletions cut 6 bases from V and 5 bases from J, with 13 bases between. There are 13 residues in the CDR3. Looked up from germline, CDR1 is MNHEY and CDR2 is SVGAGI. CDR3 DNA sequence: TGTGCCAGCAGGTTGGGGGTCGGGACTGAAGCTTTCTTT. Translation: CASRLGVGTEAFF.

This chain joins TRBV5-1 and TRBJ2-5; the D gene could be TRBD1 or TRBD2 (5 bases each). There are 14 residues in the CDR3. V dropped 1 base and J dropped 5 bases, with 12 bases sitting between them. Germline CDR1 is SGHRS and CDR2 is YFSETQ. The CDR3 sequence is CASSLLGDGETQYF. The CDR3 DNA follows: TGCGCCAGCAGCTTGCTCGGGGACGGGGAGACCCAGTACTTC.

The chain combines TRBV19 with TRBJ2-7; D is ambiguous. Germline CDR1 LNHDA, CDR2 SQIVND (reference sequence). With 1 base removed from V and 8 bases from J, the gap between germline ends came to 9 bases. The CDR3 contains 12 residues. The CDR3 protein is CASSIGAGQQYF. CDR3 DNA sequence: TGTGCCAGTAGTATAGGGGCCGGGCAGCAGTACTTC.

This chain's CDR3 is CATSTTGRGFTGELFF. CDR3 bases: TGTGCCACCAGCACCACAGGGCGGGGATTCACCGGGGAGCTGTTTTTT. This chain connects TRBV15 to TRBJ2-2, with D possibly being TRBD1 or TRBD2 (6 bases each). Trimming took off 4 bases at V and 4 bases at J, with 16 bases between the two ends. This CDR3 is built from 16 residues. Looked up from germline, CDR1 is LNHNV and CDR2 is YYDKDF (reference sequence).

V is TRBV5-1 and J is TRBJ1-6; a possible D gene is TRBD1 (6 bases). The CDR3 extends over 15 amino acids. V lost 5 bases to trimming and J lost 5 bases, with 14 bases between them. Per the germline V gene, CDR1 is SGHRS and CDR2 is YFSETQ. CDR3 DNA: TGCGCCAGCAGGACGGGGACAACACATAATTCACCCCTCCACTTT. Amino acid sequence: CASRTGTTHNSPLHF.

The chain has TRBV6-6 and TRBJ1-3; no clear D gene. The CDR3 is 13 amino acids. CDR1 is MNHNY, CDR2 SVGAGI, per germline (reference sequence). Trimming took 6 bases from V and 4 from J, leaving 10 bases between them. CDR3 DNA sequence: TGTGCCAGCAGAGTGCCCACGGGAAACACCATATATTTT. Translating gives CASRVPTGNTIYF.

This clone was seen once. The sample holds other DNA sequences that translate to the same CDR3. The chain uses TRBV9 and TRBJ2-3; D gene uncertain. Deletions cut 2 bases from V and 1 base from J, with 11 bases between. Germline assignment: CDR1 SGDLS and CDR2 YYNGEE. The CDR3 covers 15 residues. The CDR3 DNA reads TGTGCCAGCAGCGTCGGCAGCCCCCGCACAGATACGCAGTATTTT. This codes for CASSVGSPRTDTQYF. Drawing the rest from reference TRBV9 and TRBJ2-3, the complete variable domain is DSGVTQTPKHLITATGQRVTLRCSPRSGDLSVYWYQQSLDQGLQFLIQYYNGEERAKGNILERFSAQQFPDLHSELNLSSLELGDSALYFCASSVGSPRTDTQYFGPGTRLTVL.

The chain links TRBV9 to TRBJ1-2; the D gene is possibly TRBD1 (5 bases). The germline V and J ends were trimmed by 3 bases and 4 bases, with 13 bases remaining between them. There are 14 residues in the CDR3. Germline values: CDR1 SGDLS, CDR2 YYNGEE. The CDR3 sequence is CASSGRLGGYGYTF. DNA of the CDR3: TGTGCCAGCAGCGGACGATTGGGGGGCTATGGCTACACCTTC.

The chain combines TRBV18 with TRBJ2-5; no definite D call. Per germline, CDR1 KGHSH and CDR2 LQKENI. The CDR3 is 15 residues long. Trimming removed 1 base from V and 0 bases from J, with 9 bases in between. CDR3 sequence: CASSPRSSYQETQYF. The CDR3 bases are TGTGCCAGCTCACCACGGTCTTCGTACCAAGAGACCCAGTACTTC.

V and J are TRBV27 and TRBJ1-2; D perhaps matches TRBD1 (6 bases). Germline CDR1 is MNHEY and CDR2 is SMNVEV (reference sequence). This CDR3 is 14 amino acids long. V lost 2 bases, J lost 8 bases, and 15 bases lay in between. In DNA, the CDR3 is TGTGCCAGCAGTTTAACCGGGGGGCCGGGGGGCTACACCTTC. Translation: CASSLTGGPGGYTF.

The chain is built from TRBV7-6 and TRBJ1-1, with 9 bases matching TRBD1. The CDR3 is 14 residues long. V shed 5 bases and J 7 bases; nucleotides not matched to a gene: 8. CDR1 is SGHVS and CDR2 is FNYEAQ in the germline V gene. The CDR3, as DNA: TGTGCCAGCAGCGCGAGACAGGGGGTGGGTGAAGCTTTCTTT. It encodes CASSARQGVGEAFF.

As to this clone: The sample has other DNA sequences that encode this CDR3 too. The CDR3 reads CASSRTGQDTQYF. Written as DNA, the CDR3 is TGCGCCAGCAGCCGGACAGGGCAGGATACGCAGTATTTT. The chain has TRBV5-1 and TRBJ2-3; the match to TRBD1 covers 8 bases. The J segment lost 6 bases and the V segment lost 4 bases, leaving 4 bases of the junction unmatched. CDR3 length equals 13 residues. CDR1 and CDR2 (germline): SGHRS, YFSETQ. Full variable domain (outside the CDR3, taken from reference TRBV5-1 and TRBJ2-3): KAGVTQTPRYLIKTRGQQVTLSCSPISGHRSVSWYQQTPGQGLQFLFEYFSETQRNKGNFPGRFSGRQFSNSRSEMNVSTLELGDSALYLCASSRTGQDTQYFGPGTRLTVL.

The gene calls are TRBV6-5 and TRBJ1-2, with D tentatively TRBD1 (6 bases). Looked up from germline, CDR1 is MNHEY and CDR2 is SVGAGI. The CDR3 sequence is 11 residues long. V shed 7 bases and J shed 4 bases, with 7 bases lying between them. In DNA form, the CDR3 reads TGTGCCAGCAAGGACAGCTATGGCTACACCTTC. Its protein product is CASKDSYGYTF.

The chain joins TRBV19 to TRBJ1-2; no firm D call. V lost 10 bases, J lost 7 bases, and 16 bases lay in between. Looked up from germline, CDR1 is LNHDA and CDR2 is SQIVND (reference sequence). The CDR3 has 12 amino acids. This chain's CDR3 is CATLIGFGGYTF. The CDR3, as DNA: TGTGCCACCCTGATCGGGTTTGGTGGCTACACCTTC.

The chain links TRBV18 to TRBJ1-2; D remains ambiguous. V shed 2 bases and J shed 2 bases, with 9 bases lying between them. The CDR3 is made up of 14 amino acids. Germline CDR1 is KGHSH and CDR2 is LQKENI. Here the CDR3 reads CASSPSMGNYGYTF. The DNA of the CDR3 is TGTGCCAGCTCACCATCTATGGGGAACTATGGCTACACCTTC.

The chain joins TRBV28 to TRBJ1-2; D is ambiguous. This CDR3 is 14 amino acids long. Germline CDR1 reads MDHEN; CDR2 reads SYDVKM. V was trimmed by 5 bases and J by 7 bases, leaving 17 bases between them. The CDR3 protein is CASSLRHRSSGYTF. The CDR3 nucleotides are TGTGCCAGCAGTCTAAGACACAGATCGAGTGGCTACACCTTC.